Shown below are 27 T cell receptor beta chains from a single sample sequenced in a study of T cells after yellow fever vaccination. MiXCR, applied by TCRdb to the 5' RACE reads, yields one record per CDR3 protein. The table shows hundreds of thousands of distinct CDR3 sequences, with less than 9.5% occurring only once. The material sequenced was PBMCs, taken more than 40 days after the first yellow fever vaccination. These receptors were obtained from a man in his late teens or twenties who received the YFV17D yellow fever vaccine.

The chain joins TRBV5-6 to TRBJ2-7; possibly TRBD1 for D (7 bases). The CDR3 has 14 residues. Germline lookup yields CDR1 SGHDT and CDR2 YYEEEE. The ends were cut back, 7 bases at V and 6 bases at J, with 20 bases in the middle. CDR3 sequence: CASGDRAGWSEQYV. CDR3 coding DNA: TGTGCCAGCGGCGACAGGGCGGGGTGGAGCGAGCAGTACGTC.

This clonotype turned up a few times. The chain employs TRBV5-4 and TRBJ1-1; no clear D. The CDR3 has 15 residues. The V end was cut by 5 bases, the J end by 1 base, with 15 bases between. In germline, CDR1 is SGHNT, CDR2 YYREEE (reference sequence). The CDR3, as DNA: TGTGCCAGCAGTGTGGGCCGGTATGAGAACACTGAAGCTTTCTTT. This gives the protein CASSVGRYENTEAFF.

The chain employs TRBV5-4 and TRBJ1-1, with TRBD1 matching over 8 bases. The J segment lost 5 bases and the V segment lost 4 bases, leaving 13 bases of the junction unmatched. Germline-derived CDR1 and CDR2 are SGHNT and YYREEE (reference sequence). CDR3 length equals 16 residues. CDR3 nucleotide sequence: TGTGCCAGCAGCAGACGGGCAACAGGGGGATGGACTGAAGCTTTCTTT. This sequence encodes CASSRRATGGWTEAFF.

This clonotype was seen at least ten times. V and J are TRBV5-5 and TRBJ2-3, with D possibly being TRBD1 or TRBD2 (6 bases each). There are 17 residues in the CDR3. Trimming pared 5 bases from V and 0 bases from J, leaving 19 bases between. The V gene's germline CDR1 is SGHKS and CDR2 YYEKEE (reference sequence). CDR3 residues: CASRGGGTGTSTDTQYF. In nucleotides, the CDR3 is TGTGCCAGCAGAGGGGGTGGGACCGGGACTAGCACAGATACGCAGTATTTT. Drawing the rest from reference TRBV5-5 and TRBJ2-3, the complete variable domain is DAGVTQSPTHLIKTRGQQVTLRCSPISGHKSVSWYQQVLGQGPQFIFQYYEKEERGRGNFPDRFSARQFPNYSSELNVNALLLGDSALYLCASRGGGTGTSTDTQYFGPGTRLTVL.

This chain links TRBV12-3 or TRBV12-4 with TRBJ2-7; D may match TRBD1 or TRBD2 (6 bases each). CDR3 size: 16 residues. Deletions cut 8 bases from V and 0 bases from J, with 20 bases between. DNA for the CDR3: TGTGCCAGCCGCAGTTCGGGGGCGGGAAGCTCCTACGAGCAGTACTTC. This encodes CASRSSGAGSSYEQYF.

The V call is TRBV7-9, the J call TRBJ1-1, with a tentative D call TRBD1 (6 bases). The CDR3 covers 15 residues. Between the trimmed V and J ends, which lost 1 base and 0 bases, there was a span of 9 bases. The germline gives CDR1 SEHNR, CDR2 FQNEAQ (reference sequence). The CDR3 coding sequence is TGTGCCAGCAGCTTAGTGACAGGTTTGAACACTGAAGCTTTCTTT. This codes for CASSLVTGLNTEAFF.

This chain connects TRBV7-2 to TRBJ2-1; possibly TRBD1 for D (5 bases). Trimming stripped 4 bases from V and 4 bases from J, with 14 bases between. Germline V gene lookup returns CDR1 SGHTA and CDR2 FQGNSA. The CDR3 is made up of 15 amino acids. The CDR3 loop is CASSSLRQIYNEQFF. Here the CDR3 DNA reads TGTGCCAGCAGCTCATTACGACAGATTTACAATGAGCAGTTCTTC.

The sample holds a few counts of this clonotype. The V and J genes are TRBV7-2 and TRBJ1-5; D call uncertain. Between the trimmed V and J ends, which lost 6 bases and 7 bases, there was a span of 13 bases. CDR3 size: 13 residues. CDR1 is SGHTA and CDR2 is FQGNSA in the germline V gene. CDR3 sequence reads: CASSFFLGQPQHF. The CDR3 region has the DNA TGTGCCAGCAGTTTCTTTTTGGGGCAGCCCCAGCATTTT.

The rearrangement links TRBV7-2 to TRBJ2-7, with D unresolved. Per germline, CDR1 SGHTA and CDR2 FQGNSA. The V and J ends lost 0 bases and 0 bases respectively, with 12 bases between them. The CDR3 loop spans 16 amino acids. In nucleotides, the CDR3 is TGTGCCAGCAGCTTAGCTTTCCGGGCAGCCTCCTACGAGCAGTACTTC. It yields the protein CASSLAFRAASYEQYF. Full variable domain (missing parts from reference TRBV7-2 and TRBJ2-7): GAGVSQSPSNKVTEKGKDVELRCDPISGHTALYWYRQSLGQGLEFLIYFQGNSAPDKSGLPSDRFSAERTGGSVSTLTIQRTQQEDSAVYLCASSLAFRAASYEQYFGPGTRLTVT.

V and J are TRBV29-1 and TRBJ1-2; 8 nucleotides match TRBD1. Trimming took 0 bases from V and 8 from J; bases not matched to a gene: 5. This CDR3 comprises 13 residues. CDR1 and CDR2 (germline): SQVTM, ANQGSEA. The CDR3 region is CSVEDPGGRGYTF. In nucleotides, the CDR3 is TGCAGCGTTGAAGATCCAGGGGGCAGGGGCTACACCTTC.

The chain employs TRBV4-3 and TRBJ2-3; 11 nucleotides match TRBD2. CDR1 and CDR2 from the germline V gene are LGHNA and YSLEER. With V trimmed by 0 bases and J by 4 bases, 6 bases remained unmatched. CDR3 length equals 17 residues. The CDR3 DNA is TGCGCCAGCAGCCAAGAAATAGCGGGGGGGCCAGCAGATACGCAGTATTTT. Encoded protein: CASSQEIAGGPADTQYF.

The rearrangement links TRBV19 to TRBJ1-6; D is uncertain. Germline V CDR1 and CDR2: LNHDA, SQIVND (reference sequence). The CDR3 consists of 16 residues. Trimming shortened V by 8 bases and J by 1 base, and 15 bases separated the two germline ends. CDR3 sequence reads: CASSQYVGSYNSPLHF. The CDR3 bases are TGTGCCAGTTCACAATACGTGGGATCCTATAATTCACCCCTCCACTTT.

The chain couples TRBV27 to TRBJ2-7; D call uncertain. The length of the CDR3 is 13 residues. Deletions cut 0 bases from V and 4 bases from J, with 7 bases between. The germline gives CDR1 MNHEY, CDR2 SMNVEV (reference sequence). The CDR3 DNA follows: TGTGCCAGCAGTTTATCGCAGGTTTACGAGCAGTACTTC. Translated: CASSLSQVYEQYF.

This clonotype occurred many times. The J gene is TRBJ2-2, the V gene TRBV6-2 or TRBV6-3; D perhaps matches TRBD1 (6 bases). The germline V and J ends were trimmed by 7 bases and 7 bases, with 10 bases remaining between them. Germline-derived CDR1 and CDR2 are MNHEY and SVGEGT. CDR3 length equals 12 residues. DNA for the CDR3: TGTGCCAGCAACTTAGGGGGCGGGGAGCTGTTTTTT. Its protein is CASNLGGGELFF.

The rearrangement links TRBV11-2 to TRBJ1-5; 12 nucleotides align to TRBD1. V gave up 4 bases and J gave up 4 bases; unmatched junction bases: 11. The germline gives CDR1 SGHAT, CDR2 FQNNGV. This CDR3 contains 18 residues. This CDR3 reads CASSSVPGTGGTNQPQHF. CDR3 sequence (DNA): TGTGCCAGCAGCTCAGTACCCGGGACAGGGGGCACGAATCAGCCCCAGCATTTT.

The chain joins TRBV12-3 or TRBV12-4 to TRBJ2-5, with D hard to call. Trimming took 7 bases from V and 2 from J, leaving 11 bases between them. The CDR3 sequence is 13 residues long. The CDR3 loop reads CASTWGGQETQYF. The CDR3 DNA sequence: TGTGCCAGCACCTGGGGTGGGCAAGAGACCCAGTACTTC.

In its sample, this clonotype was seen a few times. The chain carries TRBV10-3 and TRBJ2-2; D not resolved. CDR1 and CDR2 (germline): ENHRY, SYGVKD. V was pared by 3 bases and J by 4 bases, with 15 bases between. The CDR3 covers 16 residues. This CDR3 is CAISDLRFVATGELFF. The CDR3 coding sequence is TGTGCCATCAGTGATCTACGATTCGTTGCCACCGGGGAGCTGTTTTTT.

This clonotype was counted between two and nine times. The V and J genes are TRBV24-1 and TRBJ2-1, with TRBD2 matching 8 bases. CDR1 is KGHDR, CDR2 SFDVKD, per germline. The CDR3 consists of 14 residues. J lost 4 bases, V lost 8 bases, and 6 bases had no gene match. CDR3 region: CATISGARYNEQFF. CDR3 nucleotide sequence: TGTGCCACCATTAGCGGGGCACGATACAATGAGCAGTTCTTC.

V usage is TRBV12-3 or TRBV12-4 and J usage is TRBJ2-5, with D unresolved. Trimming left V 1 base short and J 3 bases short, with 6 bases between. This CDR3 is 13 amino acids long. The CDR3 nucleotides read TGTGCCAGCAGTTTAGGGGAAGAAGAGACCCAGTACTTC. This codes for CASSLGEEETQYF.

The genes are TRBV5-1 and TRBJ2-4; 10 nucleotides align to TRBD1. The length of the CDR3 is 14 residues. The junction had 3 bases not matched to a gene; V was cut back by 0 bases and J by 9 bases. Per the germline V gene, CDR1 is SGHRS and CDR2 is YFSETQ. The CDR3 reads CASSLDGDRGIQYF. The CDR3, as DNA: TGCGCCAGCAGCTTGGACGGGGACAGGGGCATTCAGTACTTC.

This clonotype was seen many times. The chain uses TRBV12-3 or TRBV12-4 and TRBJ1-5; D is unresolved. V lost 8 bases, J lost 0 bases, and 11 bases lay in between. This CDR3 is built from 14 residues. The CDR3 DNA follows: TGTGCCAGCCATCCCGGTTATAGCAATCAGCCCCAGCATTTT. The encoded protein is CASHPGYSNQPQHF.

There are many counts of this clonotype. The chain carries TRBV9 and TRBJ2-5; TRBD1 aligns across 7 bases. The CDR3 extends over 14 amino acids. Germline CDR1 SGDLS, CDR2 YYNGEE. V shed 4 bases, J shed 3 bases, and the junction held 6 bases outside the gene matches. The CDR3 spells CASSLRQGEETQYF. CDR3 nucleotides: TGTGCCAGCAGCTTGAGACAGGGAGAAGAGACCCAGTACTTC.

The V and J genes are TRBV5-1 and TRBJ2-3; D is perhaps TRBD1 or TRBD2 (5 bases each). Germline V gives CDR1 SGHRS, CDR2 YFSETQ. The CDR3 extends over 16 amino acids. V lost 4 bases and J lost 5, with 20 bases in between. Here the CDR3 reads CASSPAFGAPGDTQYF. CDR3 in DNA: TGCGCCAGCAGCCCGGCCTTCGGGGCCCCTGGAGATACGCAGTATTTT.

This clonotype was picked up a small number of times. CDR3 sequence (DNA): TGTGCCACCAGCAGGGGAGGGCCTCCTAATGAAAAACTGTTTTTT. Protein product: CATSRGGPPNEKLFF. J is TRBJ1-4 and V is TRBV15; no firm D call. Looked up from germline, CDR1 is LNHNV and CDR2 is YYDKDF (reference sequence). The CDR3 contains 15 residues. V lost 3 bases and J 3 bases, leaving 11 bases between the germline ends.

CDR3 nucleotide sequence: TGTGCCAGCAGCTTAGCGCGGGGTAGCGCCGGTACCGACCCTTACGAGCAGTACTTC. Translated, it gives CASSLARGSAGTDPYEQYF. This rearrangement joins TRBV7-9 to TRBJ2-7; maybe TRBD2 (6 bases). The germline V and J ends were trimmed by 0 bases and 4 bases, with 25 bases remaining between them. The CDR3 runs to 19 residues. Germline CDR1 is SEHNR and CDR2 is FQNEAQ (reference sequence).

The sample holds many counts of this clonotype. The chain is built from TRBV5-1 and TRBJ2-7, with 9 bases lining up with TRBD1. This CDR3 comprises 15 residues. The germline V gene has CDR1 SGHRS and CDR2 YFSETQ. With V trimmed by 3 bases and J by 0 bases, 4 bases remained unmatched. The CDR3 spells CASSWGQGISYEQYF. In DNA, the CDR3 is TGCGCCAGCAGCTGGGGACAGGGAATCTCCTACGAGCAGTACTTC.

This clonotype was seen repeatedly, ten times or more. The chain has TRBV14 and TRBJ1-4, with D perhaps matching TRBD1 (5 bases). Deletions cut 4 bases from V and 0 bases from J, with 12 bases between. The CDR3 contains 16 residues. In germline, CDR1 is SGHDN, CDR2 FVKESK. CDR3 sequence (DNA): TGTGCCAGCAGCCCCGGGACTGTCGCAACTAATGAAAAACTGTTTTTT. Its translation: CASSPGTVATNEKLFF.